The clone carrying this T cell receptor beta chain was seen more than once but under ten times. These data originate in a study of blood T cells in healthy people across ages. Using a J-beta primer mix together with a sample-barcoded 5' primer, a second PCR was run for about 6 to 12 cycles. TCRdb reprocessed the 5' RACE reads via MiXCR and lists one record per CDR3 protein. The data show over 1,200,000 distinct CDR3 sequences, around 55% seen once. The specimen was blood. This receptor was identified in a man aged 18 to 29 in good health.

The CDR3 DNA reads as TGCAGCGTCAGTAGGCCCGGGGACTACGAGCAGTACTTC. Its protein is CSVSRPGDYEQYF. This chain uses TRBV29-1 with TRBJ2-7; possibly TRBD2 for D (5 bases). The CDR3 extends over 13 amino acids. Germline V CDR1 and CDR2: SQVTM, ANQGSEA. With 6 bases removed from V and 3 bases from J, the gap between germline ends came to 15 bases.